This T cell receptor (beta chain) was sequenced for a study of T cell responses to AZD1222 COVID-19 vaccine. Germline V CDR1 and CDR2: SNHLY, FYNNEI. This CDR3 contains 12 residues. Trimming took 11 bases from V and 3 from J, leaving 14 bases between them. Measured with immunoSEQ multiplex PCR; TCRdb has only the in-frame clones, and not every one. The table includes 130,000 to 150,000 clones, about 93% detected once. The material sequenced was peripheral blood, taken on day 0 of AZD1222 vaccination. The sequence came from an adult in good health. The chain employs TRBV2 and TRBJ2-7, with D hard to call. The DNA of the CDR3 is TGTGCCTCCGCAGGTAGCCACTACGAGCAGTACTTC. This translates into CASAGSHYEQYF.